Each of the 24 T cell receptor beta chains below was sequenced from the same sample in a study of OX40 agonist ivuxolimab in advanced cancers. Produced via immunoSEQ multiplex PCR; TCRdb's table is partial and in-frame only. The sample contains just over 14,000 clones, around 90% of which appear only once. The source was CD4+ or CD8+ T cells sorted from blood, collected in a trial of the OX40 agonist ivuxolimab. The origin of the receptors is an adult with an advanced solid tumor such as melanoma, head and neck, liver or kidney cancer.

The V gene is TRBV6-5, the J gene TRBJ1-2; no clear D gene. The CDR3 runs to 14 residues. Looked up from germline, CDR1 is MNHEY and CDR2 is SVGAGI. Deletions cut 2 bases from V and 6 bases from J, with 13 bases between. CDR3 in amino acids: CASSYPGGRDGYTF. CDR3 nucleotide sequence: TGTGCCAGCAGTTACCCGGGCGGCCGGGATGGCTACACCTTC.

The DNA of the CDR3 is TGTGCCAGTAGTATCGGTCAGGAGAATAGCAATCAGCCCCAGCATTTT. As protein: CASSIGQENSNQPQHF. The chain employs TRBV19 and TRBJ1-5; no clear D gene. Germline V gives CDR1 LNHDA, CDR2 SQIVND (reference sequence). The CDR3 is 16 residues long. Trimming shortened V by 3 bases and J by 0 bases, and 12 bases separated the two germline ends.

J is TRBJ2-1 and V is TRBV4-2; tentative D call: TRBD1 (6 bases). In germline, CDR1 is LGHNA, CDR2 YNFKEQ. This CDR3 contains 16 residues. Between the trimmed V and J ends, which lost 1 base and 3 bases, there was a span of 13 bases. The CDR3 DNA reads as TGTGCCAGCAGCCAAGGGACAGAGGGATTCTACAATGAGCAGTTCTTC. As protein: CASSQGTEGFYNEQFF.

The rearrangement uses TRBV9 and TRBJ2-7; tentative D call: TRBD1 (7 bases). The germline gives CDR1 SGDLS, CDR2 YYNGEE. V lost 4 bases and J 0 bases, leaving 17 bases between the germline ends. The CDR3 runs to 16 residues. The CDR3 DNA reads TGTGCCAGCAGCCCGGAGGGACAGATTCGCTCCTACGAGCAGTACTTC. Translation gives CASSPEGQIRSYEQYF.

The V gene is TRBV2, the J gene TRBJ2-7; D call uncertain. Trimming pared 7 bases from V and 6 bases from J, leaving 19 bases between. Germline V gives CDR1 SNHLY, CDR2 FYNNEI. CDR3 length equals 14 residues. Here the CDR3 DNA reads TGTGCCAGCACCCTCCCGACCGACTCGGGCGAGCAGTACTTC. Protein sequence: CASTLPTDSGEQYF.

CDR3 DNA: TGCAGCGTTGAAAATGGGCGTGGGGCCAACGTCCTGACTTTC. Protein: CSVENGRGANVLTF. The chain joins TRBV29-1 to TRBJ2-6, with D unclear. In germline, CDR1 is SQVTM, CDR2 ANQGSEA. Trimming stripped 2 bases from V and 3 bases from J, with 8 bases between. The CDR3 is 14 residues long.

The V gene is TRBV19, the J gene TRBJ1-1, with D unresolved. Between the trimmed V and J ends, which lost 7 bases and 4 bases, there was a span of 13 bases. CDR1 and CDR2 (germline): LNHDA, SQIVND (reference sequence). The CDR3 loop spans 13 amino acids. The CDR3 nucleotides are TGTGCCAGTACGACGTGGGGAGTCACTGAAGCTTTCTTT. Encoded protein: CASTTWGVTEAFF. Using reference TRBV19 and TRBJ1-1 for the parts outside the CDR3, the full variable domain is DGGITQSPKYLFRKEGQNVTLSCEQNLNHDAMYWYRQDPGQGLRLIYYSQIVNDFQKGDIAEGYSVSREKKESFPLTVTSAQKNPTAFYLCASTTWGVTEAFFGQGTRLTVV.

The chain links TRBV7-2 to TRBJ1-2; D call uncertain. CDR1 is SGHTA, CDR2 FQGNSA, per germline. The CDR3 runs 16 residues. Trimming took off 5 bases at V and 0 bases at J, with 16 bases between the two ends. The CDR3 spells CASSTHRVPSNYGYTF. CDR3 coding DNA: TGTGCCAGCAGCACACATCGGGTCCCATCTAACTATGGCTACACCTTC.

The chain couples TRBV15 to TRBJ2-5; 8 nucleotides agree with TRBD2. This CDR3 comprises 15 residues. V was clipped by 1 base and J by 5 bases; unmatched bases: 6. The germline V gene encodes CDR1 LNHNV and CDR2 YYDKDF (reference sequence). The DNA for the CDR3 is TGTGCCACCAGCAGAGTTGCGGGAGGCTTTGAGACCCAGTACTTC. Its translation: CATSRVAGGFETQYF.

This chain connects TRBV7-6 to TRBJ2-7; 7 nucleotides agree with TRBD2. Germline CDR1 SGHVS, CDR2 FNYEAQ. V was pared by 5 bases and J by 7 bases, with 11 bases of the junction left unmatched. This CDR3 is built from 14 residues. The DNA for the CDR3 is TGTGCCAGCAGCCCTGGGGGGGGAATTCGGGAGCAGTACTTC. Its translation is CASSPGGGIREQYF.

The chain employs TRBV2 and TRBJ2-1, with a tentative D call TRBD2 (6 bases). V lost 6 bases and J 2 bases, leaving 11 bases between the germline ends. The V gene's germline CDR1 is SNHLY and CDR2 FYNNEI. This CDR3 comprises 14 residues. The CDR3 here is CASRGAGAYNEQFF. Written as DNA, the CDR3 is TGTGCCAGCAGAGGAGCGGGTGCCTACAATGAGCAGTTCTTC.

With respect to this clone: Germline is not matched at one junction end, which may reflect a read error. The chain uses TRBV28 and TRBJ2-2; 11 bases map to TRBD2. The CDR3 covers 15 residues. CDR1 and CDR2 (germline): MDHEN, SYDVKM. CDR3 coding DNA: TGTGCCAGCAATTTACTAGCGGGAGTCACCGGGGAGCTGTTTTTT. Translating it yields CASNLLAGVTGELFF.

This chain uses TRBV5-1 with TRBJ1-1, with D possibly being TRBD1 (5 bases). The V end was cut by 2 bases, the J end by 3 bases, with 11 bases between. Germline CDR1 reads SGHRS; CDR2 reads YFSETQ. The length of the CDR3 is 14 residues. The CDR3 sequence is CASSFTTGYTEAFF. The DNA of the CDR3 is TGCGCCAGCAGCTTTACTACAGGCTACACTGAAGCTTTCTTT. The whole variable domain, filled in from reference TRBV5-1 and TRBJ1-1, reads KAGVTQTPRYLIKTRGQQVTLSCSPISGHRSVSWYQQTPGQGLQFLFEYFSETQRNKGNFPGRFSGRQFSNSRSEMNVSTLELGDSALYLCASSFTTGYTEAFFGQGTRLTVV.

The V gene is TRBV9, the J gene TRBJ2-6, with D possibly TRBD1 on 6 matching bases. Trimming removed 0 bases at V and 0 bases at J, with 19 bases between. This CDR3 region has 20 residues. Germline V gives CDR1 SGDLS, CDR2 YYNGEE. CDR3 loop: CASSVDLTGNLNSGANVLTF. The DNA for the CDR3 is TGTGCCAGCAGCGTAGATCTAACAGGGAACTTAAACTCTGGGGCCAACGTCCTGACTTTC.

The table lists this clone with a count of one. This chain links TRBV7-8 with TRBJ2-5; TRBD1 agrees at 12 bases. Trimming removed 5 bases from V and 5 bases from J; junction bases left unmatched: 9. Germline loops: CDR1 SGHVS, CDR2 FQNEAQ. The CDR3 contains 16 residues. CDR3 coding DNA: TGTGCCAGCAGCCAAAACCGGGACAGGGGGCGGGAGACCCAGTACTTC. Translation gives CASSQNRDRGRETQYF.

The J gene is TRBJ2-5, the V gene TRBV27; 8 bases align to TRBD2. This CDR3 contains 20 residues. Germline V CDR1 and CDR2: MNHEY, SMNVEV (reference sequence). J lost 0 bases, V lost 1 base, and 16 bases had no gene match. The CDR3 loop is CASSLFSLAGTRRNQETQYF. The CDR3 DNA is TGTGCCAGCAGTTTATTTAGTCTAGCGGGCACCCGAAGGAACCAAGAGACCCAGTACTTC.

The rearrangement uses TRBV13 and TRBJ2-1; no clear D. CDR1 is PRHDT, CDR2 FYEKMQ, per germline (reference sequence). V was clipped by 0 bases and J by 9 bases, with 6 bases between them. There are 12 residues in the CDR3. This CDR3 is CASSLGVSEQFF. The CDR3 bases are TGTGCCAGCAGCTTAGGAGTTTCTGAGCAGTTCTTC.

This chain joins TRBV6-5 and TRBJ1-1; D is uncertain. The CDR3 is 14 residues long. The V gene's germline CDR1 is MNHEY and CDR2 SVGAGI. Trimming took off 2 bases at V and 5 bases at J, with 12 bases between the two ends. CDR3 sequence: CASSYAGSLTEAFF. CDR3 coding DNA: TGTGCCAGCAGTTACGCAGGCTCATTGACTGAAGCTTTCTTT.

The V call is TRBV4-1, the J call TRBJ2-7, with D perhaps TRBD2 (6 bases). This CDR3 region has 14 residues. V was clipped by 0 bases and J by 5 bases, with 11 bases between them. Per the germline V gene, CDR1 is MGHRA and CDR2 is YSYEKL. The CDR3 DNA sequence: TGCGCCAGCAGCCAAGAGAGTAGGAGGGACGAGCAGTACTTC. Translated, it gives CASSQESRRDEQYF.

The chain joins TRBV27 to TRBJ1-3; D perhaps matches TRBD1 (6 bases). Germline CDR1 reads MNHEY; CDR2 reads SMNVEV (reference sequence). The CDR3 length is 13 residues. V lost 6 bases and J 10 bases, leaving 16 bases between the germline ends. For the CDR3, the DNA is TGTGCCAGCAGCCCGGGACACCCCTCGACCATATATTTT. It specifies CASSPGHPSTIYF.

This clone was seen more than once but under ten times. CDR3 DNA: TGTGCCTGGAATCTGGGGGCGGACACTGAAGCTTTCTTT. Protein product: CAWNLGADTEAFF. V and J are TRBV30 and TRBJ1-1, with a possible D match to TRBD1 (6 bases). The V end was cut by 4 bases, the J end by 3 bases, with 12 bases between. The CDR3 runs to 13 residues. Germline V gene lookup returns CDR1 GTSNPN and CDR2 SVGIG (reference sequence).

The chain links TRBV27 to TRBJ2-1; 8 bases match TRBD2. V shed 0 bases, J shed 8 bases, and the junction held 9 bases outside the gene matches. The CDR3 length is 16 residues. CDR1 MNHEY and CDR2 SMNVEV come from the germline V gene (reference sequence). Here the CDR3 reads CASSLSSPGLGHEQFF. CDR3 nucleotides: TGTGCCAGCAGTTTATCCTCCCCGGGACTAGGGCATGAGCAGTTCTTC.

The rearrangement uses TRBV11-1 and TRBJ1-2; no reliable D call. The CDR3 sequence is 15 residues long. The V gene's germline CDR1 is SGHAT and CDR2 FQDESV (reference sequence). V shed 6 bases and J shed 1 base, with 15 bases lying between them. CDR3 in DNA: TGTGCCAGCAGTCCACTCGCGCGGCTTAACTATGGCTACACCTTC. Amino acid sequence: CASSPLARLNYGYTF.

This chain links TRBV9 with TRBJ2-7, with 12 bases matching TRBD1. V shed 0 bases, J shed 4 bases, and the junction held 2 bases outside the gene matches. Germline CDR1 is SGDLS and CDR2 is YYNGEE. CDR3 length: 15 amino acids. The CDR3 region is CASSVGDRGLYEQYF. The CDR3 bases are TGTGCCAGCAGCGTAGGGGACAGGGGGCTTTACGAGCAGTACTTC.